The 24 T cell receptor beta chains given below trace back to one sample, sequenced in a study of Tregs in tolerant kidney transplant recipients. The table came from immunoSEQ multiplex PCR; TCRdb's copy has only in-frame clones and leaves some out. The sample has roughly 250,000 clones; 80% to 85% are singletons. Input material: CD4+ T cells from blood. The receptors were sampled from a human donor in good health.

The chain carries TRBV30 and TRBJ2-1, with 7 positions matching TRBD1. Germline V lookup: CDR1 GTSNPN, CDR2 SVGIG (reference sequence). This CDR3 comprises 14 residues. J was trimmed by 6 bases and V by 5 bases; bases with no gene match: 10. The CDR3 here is CAWRRQGSTNEQFF. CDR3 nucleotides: TGTGCCTGGCGCCGACAGGGTTCCACCAATGAGCAGTTCTTC.

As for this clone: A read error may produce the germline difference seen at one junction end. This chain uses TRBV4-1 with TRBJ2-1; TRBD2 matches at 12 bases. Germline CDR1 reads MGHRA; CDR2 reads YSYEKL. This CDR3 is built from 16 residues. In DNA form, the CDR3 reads TGTGCCAGCAGCCAAGATACAACTAGCGGGGGGCGTGAGCAGTTCTTC. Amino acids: CASSQDTTSGGREQFF.

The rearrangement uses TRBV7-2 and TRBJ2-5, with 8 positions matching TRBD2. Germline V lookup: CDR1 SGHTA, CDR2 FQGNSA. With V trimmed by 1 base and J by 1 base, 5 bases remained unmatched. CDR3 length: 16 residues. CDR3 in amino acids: CASSLVAGGPQETQYF. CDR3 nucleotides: TGTGCCAGCAGCTTAGTTGCGGGGGGACCCCAAGAGACCCAGTACTTC.

DNA for the CDR3: TGCGCCAGCAGCCAAGATCCAATCACTAACTATGGCTACACCTTC. Translation gives CASSQDPITNYGYTF. The genes are TRBV4-1 and TRBJ1-2; D is undetermined. Trimming shortened V by 0 bases and J by 0 bases, and 8 bases separated the two germline ends. From germline, CDR1 is MGHRA and CDR2 YSYEKL. The CDR3 has 15 residues.

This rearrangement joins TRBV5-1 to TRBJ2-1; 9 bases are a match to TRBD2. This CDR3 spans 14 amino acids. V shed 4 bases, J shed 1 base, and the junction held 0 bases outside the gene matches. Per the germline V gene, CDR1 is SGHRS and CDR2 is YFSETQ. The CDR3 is CASSGLASYNEQFF. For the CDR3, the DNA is TGCGCCAGCAGCGGACTAGCGTCCTACAATGAGCAGTTCTTC.

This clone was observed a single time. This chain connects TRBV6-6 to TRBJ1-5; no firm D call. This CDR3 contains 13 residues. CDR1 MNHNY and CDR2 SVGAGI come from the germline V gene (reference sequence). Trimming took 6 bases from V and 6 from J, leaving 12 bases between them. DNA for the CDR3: TGTGCCAGCAGCGGCCAGACGTTTCAGCCCCAGCATTTT. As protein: CASSGQTFQPQHF.

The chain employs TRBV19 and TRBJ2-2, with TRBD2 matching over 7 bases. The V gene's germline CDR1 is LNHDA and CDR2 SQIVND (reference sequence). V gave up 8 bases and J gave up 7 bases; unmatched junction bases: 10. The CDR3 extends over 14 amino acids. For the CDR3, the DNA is TGTGCCAGTGGATTACGGGAGGCCGGCGGGGAGCTGTTTTTT. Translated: CASGLREAGGELFF.

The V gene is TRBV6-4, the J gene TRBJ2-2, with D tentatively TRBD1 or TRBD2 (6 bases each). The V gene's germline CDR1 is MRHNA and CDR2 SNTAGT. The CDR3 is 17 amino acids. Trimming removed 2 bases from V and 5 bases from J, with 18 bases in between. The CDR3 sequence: CASSDVYRDSGTGELFF. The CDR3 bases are TGTGCCAGCAGTGACGTATACAGGGACTCAGGGACCGGGGAGCTGTTTTTT.

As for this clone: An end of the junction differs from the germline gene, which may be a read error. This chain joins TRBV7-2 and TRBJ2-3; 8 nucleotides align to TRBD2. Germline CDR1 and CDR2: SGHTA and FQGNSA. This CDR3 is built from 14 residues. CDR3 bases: TGTGCCAGCAGCGTAGCGGGGCCTGAAGATACGCAGTATTTT. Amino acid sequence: CASSVAGPEDTQYF.

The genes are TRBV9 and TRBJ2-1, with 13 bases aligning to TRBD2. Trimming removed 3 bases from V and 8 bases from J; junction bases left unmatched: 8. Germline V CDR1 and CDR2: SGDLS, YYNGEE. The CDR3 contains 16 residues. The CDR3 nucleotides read TGTGCCAGCAGCGCCCAGGGACTAGCGGGAATCGATGAGCAGTTCTTC. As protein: CASSAQGLAGIDEQFF. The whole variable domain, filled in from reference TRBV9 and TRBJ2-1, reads DSGVTQTPKHLITATGQRVTLRCSPRSGDLSVYWYQQSLDQGLQFLIQYYNGEERAKGNILERFSAQQFPDLHSELNLSSLELGDSALYFCASSAQGLAGIDEQFFGPGTRLTVL.

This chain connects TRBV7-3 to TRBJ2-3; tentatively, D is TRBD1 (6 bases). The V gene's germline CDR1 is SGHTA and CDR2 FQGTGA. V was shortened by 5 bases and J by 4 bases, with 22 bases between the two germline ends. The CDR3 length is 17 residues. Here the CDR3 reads CASSVGQFRGPPDTQYF. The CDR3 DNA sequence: TGTGCCAGCAGCGTTGGACAGTTTAGGGGCCCCCCAGATACGCAGTATTTT.

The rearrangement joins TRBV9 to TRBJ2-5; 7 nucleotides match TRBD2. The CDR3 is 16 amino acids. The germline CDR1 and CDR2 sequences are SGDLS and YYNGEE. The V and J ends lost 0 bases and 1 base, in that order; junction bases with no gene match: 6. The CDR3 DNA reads TGTGCCAGCAGCGTAGATGGTCGACTAGCCCAAGAGACCCAGTACTTC. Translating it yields CASSVDGRLAQETQYF.

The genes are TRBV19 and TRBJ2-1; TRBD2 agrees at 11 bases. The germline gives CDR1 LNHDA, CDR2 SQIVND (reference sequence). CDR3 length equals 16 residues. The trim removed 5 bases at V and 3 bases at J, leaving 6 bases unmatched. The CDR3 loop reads CASSVYSGRVYNEQFF. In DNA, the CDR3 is TGTGCCAGTAGTGTCTATAGCGGGAGGGTCTACAATGAGCAGTTCTTC.

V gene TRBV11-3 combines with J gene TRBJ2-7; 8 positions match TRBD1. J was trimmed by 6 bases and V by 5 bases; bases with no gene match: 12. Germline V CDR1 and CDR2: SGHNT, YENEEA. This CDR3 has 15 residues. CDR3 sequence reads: CASSPGGQVVTEQYF. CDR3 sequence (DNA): TGTGCCAGCAGCCCCGGGGGACAGGTTGTGACCGAGCAGTACTTC.

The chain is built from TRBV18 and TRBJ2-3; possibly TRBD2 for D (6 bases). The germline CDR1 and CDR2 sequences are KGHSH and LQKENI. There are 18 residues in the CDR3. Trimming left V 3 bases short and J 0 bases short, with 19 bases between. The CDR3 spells CASSPSGRGLASTDTQYF. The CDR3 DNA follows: TGTGCCAGCTCACCTTCTGGTAGGGGACTCGCTAGCACAGATACGCAGTATTTT.

The CDR3 protein is CASSPLDRTQETQYF. CDR3 bases: TGTGCCAGTAGTCCCCTAGACAGGACCCAAGAGACCCAGTACTTC. This sequence joins TRBV19 and TRBJ2-5; tentative D call: TRBD1 (6 bases). There are 15 residues in the CDR3. The V and J ends lost 5 bases and 1 base respectively, with 14 bases between them. Per germline, CDR1 LNHDA and CDR2 SQIVND (reference sequence).

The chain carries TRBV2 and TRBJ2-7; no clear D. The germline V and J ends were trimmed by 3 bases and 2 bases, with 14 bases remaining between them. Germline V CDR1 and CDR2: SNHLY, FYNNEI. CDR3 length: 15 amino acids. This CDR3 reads CASSDPTPTPYEQYF. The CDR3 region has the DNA TGTGCCAGCAGTGATCCGACACCCACCCCCTACGAGCAGTACTTC.

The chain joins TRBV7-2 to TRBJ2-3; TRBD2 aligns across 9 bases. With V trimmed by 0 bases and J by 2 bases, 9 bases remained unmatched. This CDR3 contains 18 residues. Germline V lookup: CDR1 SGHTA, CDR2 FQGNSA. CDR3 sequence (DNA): TGTGCCAGCAGCTTAGCGCAAGGTAGCGGGGGCCTCACAGATACGCAGTATTTT. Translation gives CASSLAQGSGGLTDTQYF.

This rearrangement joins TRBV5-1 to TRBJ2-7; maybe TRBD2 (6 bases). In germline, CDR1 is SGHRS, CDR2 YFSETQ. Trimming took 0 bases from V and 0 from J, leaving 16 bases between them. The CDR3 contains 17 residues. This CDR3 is CASSLASGSYPSYEQYF. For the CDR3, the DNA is TGCGCCAGCAGCTTGGCAAGCGGGTCTTACCCCTCCTACGAGCAGTACTTC.

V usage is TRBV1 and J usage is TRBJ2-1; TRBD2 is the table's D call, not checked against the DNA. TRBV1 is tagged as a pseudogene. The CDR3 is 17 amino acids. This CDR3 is CTSSPVGDWRSYNEQFF. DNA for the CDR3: TGCACCAGCAGCCCAGTTGGGGACTGGCGGAGCTACAATGAGCAGTTCTTC.

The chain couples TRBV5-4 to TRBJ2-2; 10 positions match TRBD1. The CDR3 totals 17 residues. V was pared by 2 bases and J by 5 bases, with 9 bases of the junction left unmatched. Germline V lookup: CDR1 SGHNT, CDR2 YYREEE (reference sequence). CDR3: CASSFSAPGQGTGELFF. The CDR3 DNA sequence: TGTGCCAGCAGCTTTAGCGCCCCGGGACAGGGGACCGGGGAGCTGTTTTTT.

CDR3 sequence reads: CASSITVNQPQHF. As DNA, the CDR3 is TGTGCCAGTAGTATAACAGTTAATCAGCCCCAGCATTTT. V and J are TRBV19 and TRBJ1-5; no definite D call. Germline CDR1 and CDR2: LNHDA and SQIVND (reference sequence). Deletions cut 2 bases from V and 4 bases from J, with 6 bases between. The CDR3 extends over 13 amino acids. Filled out from reference TRBV19 and TRBJ1-5, the complete variable domain reads DGGITQSPKYLFRKEGQNVTLSCEQNLNHDAMYWYRQDPGQGLRLIYYSQIVNDFQKGDIAEGYSVSREKKESFPLTVTSAQKNPTAFYLCASSITVNQPQHFGDGTRLSIL.

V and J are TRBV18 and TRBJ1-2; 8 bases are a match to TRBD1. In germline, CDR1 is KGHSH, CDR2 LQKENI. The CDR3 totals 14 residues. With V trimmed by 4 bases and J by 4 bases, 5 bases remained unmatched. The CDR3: CASSLKTGVYGYTF. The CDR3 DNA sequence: TGTGCCAGCTCACTTAAGACAGGGGTCTATGGCTACACCTTC.

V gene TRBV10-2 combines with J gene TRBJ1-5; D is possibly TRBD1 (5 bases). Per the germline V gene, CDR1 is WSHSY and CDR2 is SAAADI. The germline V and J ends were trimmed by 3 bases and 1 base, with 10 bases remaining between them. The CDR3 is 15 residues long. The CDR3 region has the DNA TGCGCCAGCAGTGACAGGGTGAGGAGCAATCAGCCCCAGCATTTT. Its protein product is CASSDRVRSNQPQHF.